The rows below give T cell receptor beta chains drawn from one sample of a study of long-term antiretroviral therapy in people with HIV. Produced via immunoSEQ multiplex PCR; TCRdb's table is partial and in-frame only. The table records 20,000 or so clones, 81% of them present only once. Material: unsorted PBMCs, obtained 0.1 years before starting antiretroviral therapy. The receptor set was obtained from a man aged 35 to 55 with HIV. Each CDR3 is given with its conserved first and last residue. A D gene is named only where the DNA matches it firmly. Where a row states a size, it is once, few, many or the class of an expanded clone; other rows omit it.

J gene | clone size | V gene | D gene | CDR3 protein | CDR3 DNA
TRBJ1-2 | - | TRBV25-1 | TRBD1 | CASTTSGQGYGYTF | TGTGCCAGCACCACGTCCGGACAGGGCTATGGCTACACCTTC
TRBJ1-5 | - | TRBV4-1 | - | CASSQGQGGEQPQHF | TGCGCCAGCAGCCAAGGGCAGGGCGGTGAGCAGCCCCAGCATTTT
TRBJ2-5 | few | TRBV2 | - | CAGQPGGSGLQETQYF | TGTGCCGGACAGCCGGGGGGTAGCGGACTCCAAGAGACCCAGTACTTC
TRBJ1-2 | - | TRBV11-2 | - | CASSLDRGAGYTF | TGTGCCAGCAGCTTAGATCGAGGTGCGGGCTACACCTTC
TRBJ2-3 | - | TRBV28 | - | CASSLDQFTDTQYF | TGTGCCAGCAGTCTCGATCAGTTCACAGATACGCAGTATTTT
TRBJ2-7 | - | TRBV28 | TRBD2 | CASIPSGNTYEQYF | TGTGCCAGCATCCCTAGCGGGAATACCTACGAGCAGTACTTC
TRBJ1-2 | - | TRBV18 | TRBD1 | CASSPRTGGNNYGYTF | TGTGCCAGCTCACCCCGGACAGGGGGCAATAACTATGGCTACACCTTC
TRBJ2-2 | - | TRBV27 | - | CASSLAPGVGGELFF | TGTGCCAGCAGTTTGGCCCCCGGTGTCGGCGGGGAGCTGTTTTTT
TRBJ2-7 | - | TRBV7-6 | - | CASSPQSGGLGEQYF | TGTGCCAGCAGCCCGCAAAGTGGCGGGTTGGGGGAGCAGTACTTC
TRBJ1-3 | - | TRBV28 | - | CASSLWGVSGNTIYF | TGTGCCAGCAGTTTATGGGGGGTTTCAGGAAACACCATATATTTT
TRBJ2-2 | - | TRBV6-5 | TRBD1 | CASGTGRAGELFF | TGTGCCAGCGGGACAGGGAGGGCCGGGGAGCTGTTTTTT
TRBJ2-1 | - | TRBV7-2 | TRBD2 | CASSLVGTSGSNEQFF | TGTGCCAGCAGCTTAGTGGGGACTAGCGGGAGCAATGAGCAGTTCTTC
TRBJ2-2 | - | TRBV9 | TRBD2 | CASSSGLANTGELFF | TGTGCCAGCAGCTCGGGACTAGCGAACACCGGGGAGCTGTTTTTT
TRBJ2-5 | - | TRBV6-5 | TRBD1 | CASSYQGQGQETQYF | TGTGCCAGCAGTTACCAGGGACAGGGACAAGAGACCCAGTACTTC
TRBJ2-7 | - | TRBV6-5 | TRBD1 | CASGQGYEQYF | TGTGCCAGCGGACAGGGCTACGAGCAGTACTTC
TRBJ2-5 | - | TRBV25-1 | - | CASSEFVLQETQYF | TGTGCCAGCAGTGAATTTGTCTTACAAGAGACCCAGTACTTC
TRBJ1-1 | - | TRBV21-1 | - | CASSKIATRRHGHSNTEAFF | TGTGCCAGCAGCAAAATCGCCACCCGGCGACACGGACACTCGAACACTGAAGCTTTCTTT
TRBJ2-1 | - | TRBV29-1 | - | CSVDSAGLEFF | TGCAGCGTTGACTCCGCAGGGTTGGAGTTCTTC
TRBJ1-1 | - | TRBV25-1 | TRBD1 | CASSDPDRVTEAFF | TGTGCCAGCAGTGATCCGGACAGGGTCACTGAAGCTTTCTTT
TRBJ1-2 | - | TRBV28 | - | CASSLSPPAANYGYTF | TGTGCCAGCAGTTTAAGCCCCCCAGCAGCCAACTATGGCTACACCTTC
TRBJ2-7 | once | TRBV6-6 | - | CASSYSRDNNEQYF | TGTGCCAGCAGTTACTCGAGGGACAATAACGAGCAGTACTTC
TRBJ2-7 | - | TRBV19 | TRBD2 | CASSIDSGGHSYEQYF | TGTGCCAGTAGTATAGATAGCGGGGGCCACTCCTACGAGCAGTACTTC
TRBJ2-5 | - | TRBV6-6 | - | CASSYERGGTKETQYF | TGTGCCAGCAGTTACGAACGCGGCGGCACAAAAGAGACCCAGTACTTC
TRBJ1-2 | - | TRBV4-3 | TRBD1 | CASSPGQGDSYTF | TGCGCCAGCAGTCCAGGACAGGGGGATTCCTACACCTTC
TRBJ2-5 | - | TRBV6-5 | - | CASSYRETQYF | TGTGCCAGCAGTTACCGGGAGACCCAGTACTTC
TRBJ2-2 | few | TRBV4-2 | - | CASSQRVNTGELFF | TGTGCCAGCAGCCAAAGAGTGAACACCGGGGAGCTGTTTTTT
TRBJ1-1 | - | TRBV30 | TRBD1 | CACHRTGLSMANTEAFF | TGTGCCTGCCACCGGACAGGCCTCTCGATGGCGAACACTGAAGCTTTCTTT
TRBJ2-7 | - | TRBV19 | - | CASSFSSHNGQYF | TGTGCCAGTAGTTTTTCGAGCCACAATGGGCAGTACTTC
TRBJ1-5 | - | TRBV9 | - | CASSVAERQPQHF | TGTGCCAGCAGCGTAGCAGAAAGGCAGCCCCAGCATTTT
TRBJ2-7 | - | TRBV7-9 | - | CASSLHPTFYEQYF | TGTGCCAGCAGCTTACACCCCACCTTCTACGAGCAGTACTTC
TRBJ1-5 | - | TRBV9 | TRBD1 | CASSRQGSGNQPQHF | TGTGCCAGCAGCAGACAGGGGAGCGGCAATCAGCCCCAGCATTTT
TRBJ2-7 | - | TRBV28 | - | CASSSGPSYEQYF | TGTGCCAGCAGTTCCGGGCCCTCCTACGAGCAGTACTTC
TRBJ1-1 | - | TRBV7-2 | - | CASRKPGQYTEAFF | TGTGCCAGCAGAAAACCGGGACAATACACTGAAGCTTTCTTT
TRBJ2-3 | - | TRBV5-6 | TRBD2 | CASSLRLAGTTSTDTQYF | TGTGCCAGCAGCTTGAGACTAGCGGGGACAACTAGCACAGATACGCAGTATTTT
TRBJ2-5 | - | TRBV2 | - | CASSALPETQYF | TGTGCCAGCAGTGCCCTCCCGGAGACCCAGTACTTC
TRBJ2-3 | - | TRBV9 | TRBD2 | CASSVGASGGRTDTQYF | TGTGCCAGCAGCGTAGGGGCTAGCGGGGGGCGCACAGATACGCAGTATTTT
TRBJ2-1 | - | TRBV5-1 | TRBD2 | CASSFGTSGGSEQFF | TGCGCCAGCAGCTTTGGGACTAGCGGGGGAAGTGAGCAGTTCTTC
TRBJ1-2 | - | TRBV6-6 | TRBD1 | CATNRGYGYTF | TGTGCCACAAACAGGGGCTATGGCTACACCTTC
TRBJ2-3 | - | TRBV6-1 | - | CASSEEAGQITDTQYF | TGTGCCAGCAGTGAAGAAGCGGGACAGATCACAGATACGCAGTATTTT
TRBJ1-6 | - | TRBV2 | TRBD1 | CASRKTGSDNSPLHF | TGTGCCAGCAGGAAGACAGGGTCTGATAATTCACCCCTCCACTTT
TRBJ1-3 | - | TRBV6-5 | TRBD1 | CATHATGRNTIYF | TGTGCCACCCACGCGACAGGGAGAAACACCATATATTTT
TRBJ1-1 | few | TRBV4-1 | - | CASSQEWGNTEAFF | TGCGCCAGCAGCCAAGAGTGGGGGAATACTGAAGCTTTCTTT
TRBJ2-4 | - | TRBV30 | - | CAWGYGRAKNIQYF | TGTGCCTGGGGCTACGGCAGGGCCAAAAACATTCAGTACTTC
TRBJ1-5 | - | TRBV7-8 | TRBD1 | CASSSDRGGQPQHF | TGTGCCAGCAGCTCGGACAGGGGGGGACAGCCCCAGCATTTT
TRBJ2-7 | - | TRBV7-2 | TRBD2 | CASSYGGAGYEQYF | TGTGCCAGCAGCTACGGGGGGGCAGGATACGAGCAGTACTTC
TRBJ1-2 | - | TRBV19 | - | CASSIRQLYGYTF | TGTGCCAGTAGTATTAGACAGCTCTATGGCTACACCTTC
TRBJ2-2 | - | TRBV4-1 | - | CASSQDTGTGELFF | TGCGCCAGCAGCCAAGATACTGGGACCGGGGAGCTGTTTTTT